This T cell receptor beta chain was profiled in a study of CXCR3-negative and CXCR3-positive naive CD8 T cells (dated by TCRdb to the late 2010s). With respect to the entire study: In total, some 140 million TRB reads were obtained, which works out to roughly 1.5 +/- 0.3 million reads per library. Data from roughly twelve donors, pooled across two independent experiments, went into the diversity and physicochemical repertoire analyses. TRBV-TRBJ cluster analysis included naive subsets from several donors and memory cells from 3 donors. General study outcomes and caveats: Because CXCR3 expression was partially decreased after cryopreservation, freshly isolated PBMCs were used for most assays. Because surface CD5, which is linked to self-reactivity in mice, was comparable between the naive subsets, TCR interaction strength was also inferred from TRB CDR3 physicochemical properties. Within the same donor, TRBV-TRBJ usage looked similar between naive CXCR3-negative and CXCR3-positive cells, but memory cells had distinct patterns. Comparably high repertoire diversity was found in both naive subsets, whereas much lower repertoire diversity was found in memory CD8+ T cells. Compared with CXCR3-negative naive cells, CXCR3-positive naive cells had TRB CDR3s with higher hydrophobicity (lower Kidera factor 4), lower energy, and higher strength and volume indices.

Sequencing took place on a NextSeq 550. The Human TCR Profiling Kit (MiLaboratory) was used to make UMI-labeled 5' RACE TRB cDNA libraries. The full amount of extracted RNA was used for cDNA synthesis, and the full amount of resulting cDNA was used for PCR amplification. Libraries were prepared in parallel with an identical number of PCR cycles. In the paper's pipeline: With a minimum of two reads required per UMI, MIGEC and MiXCR pulled out about 54,000 +/- 9,700 unique UMI-labeled TRB cDNA molecules from each library. Each library averaged about 40,000 +/- 10,000 functional in-frame TRB CDR3 nucleotide clonotypes without stop codons. After downsampling to 5000 UMI-labeled TRB molecules per sample, diversity metrics, including normalized Shannon-Wiener and Chao1, were computed in VDJtools. Clonotype-size-weighted physicochemical properties of the central five CDR3 residues (interaction energy, strength, volume and Kidera factor 4) were computed in VDJtools. The reads were reprocessed in TCRdb, with one entry per CDR3 protein sequence and no accompanying DNA. These V and J calls are TCRdb output, not the study's own analysis. The sample table includes over 100,000 distinct CDR3 sequences. The ten largest account for around 0.27% of the sample.

As concerns this clonotype: What antigen it recognizes has not been identified.

Each CD8+ T cell subset was flow-sorted in triplicate, with over 250,000 cells per subset placed directly into RLT lysis buffer. Naive CD8+ T cells were defined stringently as CD45RO-CCR7+CD27+CD95- to exclude memory contaminants. Peripheral blood mononuclear cells were isolated from buffy coats by standard density gradient centrifugation. A FACSAria III was used to flow-sort naive CXCR3-negative and CXCR3-positive CD8+ T cells. An RNeasy Mini Kit was used to extract total RNA from the sorted cells. CDR1 SGHDT and CDR2 YYEEEE were looked up in the germline V gene. From cysteine to phenylalanine, the CDR3 is 13 amino acids long. A DNA sequence was not provided.

The receptor chain draws on TRBV5-6 and TRBJ1-1; with no DNA, the TCRdb D assignment of TRBD1 cannot be verified. Input material: naive CXCR3- CD8+ T cells from blood. Taken with the paper, the label for cell subset or site translates to: CD45RO-CCR7+CD27+CD95- naive CD8+ T cells lacking CXCR3 (TNR3-). This clonotype was sampled from a human donor in good health. Some clones in this sample may be carry-over from other donors' samples. The CDR3 in this case is CASSLKGETEAFF.